The subject of this entry is one T cell receptor (beta chain). Cells were sorted from thawed PBMC rested overnight and stained with GMM-loaded CD1B tetramer, viability dye and anti-CD3. C32 glucose monomycolate from Rhodococcus equi was loaded onto the CD1B tetramers. Tetramer-negative cells, approximately 100,000 per donor, were also sorted. Using immunoSEQ multiplex PCR, the repertoire was profiled, and TCRdb retains in-frame clones only, with some absent. This sample has 80,000 to 90,000 clones, with roughly 93% found just once. This sample was taken from a study of T cells in tuberculosis. The wider study: CD1B tetramers identified T cells specific for mycobacterial lipid GMM. Study conclusions and caveats: Low-affinity CD1B-GMM tetramer-binding T cells may have been missed.

The source is an adult woman with latent tuberculosis. The source material was CD1b-GMM tetramer-negative cells sorted from PBMCs.

CDR3 DNA sequence: TGTGCCAGCAGTTACTCGAGGTTGGCTCAGCCCCAGCATTTT. Translated: CASSYSRLAQPQHF. V usage is TRBV6-5 and J usage is TRBJ1-5; D is unresolved. V dropped 0 bases and J dropped 6 bases, with 9 bases sitting between them. Germline V lookup: CDR1 MNHEY, CDR2 SVGAGI. This CDR3 has 14 amino acids.